The entry below gives a single TCR beta chain sequence along with its context. Its antigen is currently unknown. This entry comes from a study of T-cell memory formation after mild COVID-19. General observations from the study: Pre-infection memory already had some responding clones, implying cross-reactive memory joined. CD4+ bias marked clones expanding day 15 to 37, unlike balanced contracting clones.

The junction had 7 bases not matched to a gene; V was cut back by 4 bases and J by 5 bases. Germline CDR1 reads SGHRS; CDR2 reads YFSETQ. This CDR3 has 14 residues. After 5'RACE with constant-segment primers, TCR alpha and TCR beta cDNA libraries carrying sample barcodes and UMIs were obtained. TCRdb processed the 5' RACE reads anew with MiXCR; each CDR3 protein has one entry. Seen here are about 430,000 distinct CDR3 sequences, 20% to 25% observed once, and the top ten hold around 8.8%. Sequencing used PBMCs or a T cell subset sorted from them (not recorded which). This chain uses TRBV5-1 with TRBJ1-1, with TRBD1 identical over 8 bases. This clonotype originated in an adult woman who had mild COVID-19 (a few samples of this study predate the infection). Cell type and time point are not known. In nucleotides, the CDR3 is TGCGCCAGCAGCGCGGGACAGGTCGGGACTGAAGCTTTCTTT. Translating it yields CASSAGQVGTEAFF.